This TCR beta chain was identified in a study of shared clonotypes between healthy human individuals (dated by TCRdb to the early 2020s). Study-level background: A couple of women and a few men aged 18 to 49 years were included in the cohort. Per donor, three plates each were used for CD4 naive and CD4 memory, two for CD8 naive, and one for CD8 memory. To increase sequencing depth and limit assay-specific biases, TCR repertoire library preparation and sequencing were carried out by different laboratories using diverse techniques. Each donor's leukapheresis produced roughly between roughly 0.85 and 10 billion PBMCs. To estimate repertoire size and how much clonotype sharing occurs between individuals, the study deeply sequenced the blood TCR repertoires of several healthy adults. The research as a whole found: Across four donors, roughly 5% of naive CD4, roughly 3.3% of naive CD8, around 2.5% of memory CD4, and around 0.4% of memory CD8 clonotypes were shared. Naive subsets generally had larger estimated clonotype richness than memory subsets. The small number of donors limited the genetic and exposure-history diversity represented. Pairwise subsampling led to the expectation that sequencing depth would affect the degree of clonotype sharing among donors. Even with the large sequencing depth, rarefaction of the sorted-subset datasets indicated that sequencing was incomplete. Compared with non-shared clonotypes, clonotypes shared by all four sorted-subset donors had higher generation probabilities. Sampling was limited to blood, and TCR repertoires in tissue likely differ from TCR repertoires in blood.

CD8 naive samples were CD45RO-negative cells positively selected for CCR7, giving a CD45RA+CCR7+ population that excluded TemRA cells. Donors were healthy HIV-negative adults with no recently reported acute infections or vaccinations. Only Caucasian adults living in Nashville, Tennessee, USA were represented among the donors. Blood was collected by leukapheresis, and PBMCs were isolated by Ficoll-Histopaque density gradient centrifugation and then cryopreserved in liquid nitrogen vapor phase. Analytical flow cytometry was used to check the purity and quantity of each magnetically sorted T cell population. Each sorted fraction had its genomic DNA isolated and then quantified by UV absorbance on a Nanodrop 2000c. Using the deep immunoSEQ assay, TCR CDR3 regions were amplified from genomic DNA by multiplex PCR. Genomic DNA extracted from each cell subset was distributed evenly over all wells of several immunoSEQ 96-well plates, and each plate served as one replicate. For sorted subsets, each replicate PCR was loaded with approximately 190 ng genomic DNA, equivalent to 25,000 to 35,000 T cell genomes. The purified libraries were quantified using a Qubit 3.0 fluorometer, sized with a Bioanalyzer 2100, and then quantified again using the KAPA Library Quantification kit. A separate single-read 150-cycle Illumina NextSeq 550 flow cell was used to sequence each immunoSEQ 96-well plate. The study's processing was this. Because only junctional sequences without quality scores were contained in the immunoSEQ output, filtering matching that applied to full-length reads could not be performed. Sequences were annotated with PyIR, a Python wrapper for IgBLAST v1.9, and V/J genes and CDR3 were assigned using IMGT germline references. Any read was removed if the V/J assignment was weak (E-value above 1e-6), the CDR3 was missing, or the read contained stop codons, out-of-frame junctions, or ambiguous translated residues. A V3J clonotype was defined by an identical inferred V gene, J gene, and CDR3 amino acid sequence. Percentage overlap between repertoires was calculated by dividing the number of shared unique clonotypes by the size of the smaller repertoire. Three approaches were used to assess repertoire richness: RTK rarefaction, the Chao1 estimator, and Recon v2.1 estimates of unobserved clonotypes. Generation probabilities were computed with OLGA for all TCRbeta clonotypes obtained by the gDNA method from a few donors. TCRdb took this table from immuneACCESS and kept in-frame rearrangements with V and J called. Such tables lack part of the clones; where checked against another copy, unresolved V genes explain under half of the gap, and the rest is unexplained. D and trimming come from the DNA, and the V and J calls and clone size come from that table. This sample has 500,000 to 700,000 clones in its table, and 85% to 95% of those were observed once. The top ten clonotypes cover about 0.11% of the sample.

The CDR3 sequence holds 15 residues, the cysteine and phenylalanine included. The DNA shown is the 45-base CDR3, in frame from base 1. Relative to germline, V is missing 7 bases and J is missing 7 bases, with 6 bases of the junction outside any gene match. For CDR1 and CDR2, the germline V gene (reference sequence) lists LNHDA and SQIVND. A remark on this clone: The antigen it recognizes is unknown. Per-base qualities were not stored, and no clone one base away is much larger.

Sequencing input: naive CD8+ T cells sorted from blood. This specimen's cell subset or site label, per the study, means: CD45RA+CCR7+. The receptor was isolated from a woman aged 25 to 39 in good health. The V and J segments used are TRBV19 and TRBJ2-1, with 14 bases in between that match TRBD2. For the CDR3, the sequence is CASIGLAGGRNEQFF. The sequenced DNA is TGTGCCAGTATCGGACTAGCGGGAGGTCGAAATGAGCAGTTCTTC.